The rows below give T cell receptor beta chains drawn from one sample of a study of CD8 T cells in Susac syndrome. TCRdb called the immunoSEQ multiplex PCR reads again in MiXCR, with one record for every CDR3 protein. The data contain 240,000 or so distinct CDR3 sequences, about 96% of them singletons. Sequenced sample: CD4+ T cells from PBMCs. The receptors were gathered from a human donor with Susac syndrome. Both conserved end residues are part of each CDR3. A D gene is named only where the DNA matches it firmly. Expanded clones get a size class; other rows say once, few or many, or leave the size out.

d_call | clone_size | j_call | cdr3_length | v_call | cdr3_aa | cdr3_nt
- | - | TRBJ1-2 | 13 | TRBV9 | CASSVYPDYGYTF | TGTGCCAGCAGCGTATACCCGGACTATGGCTACACCTTC
TRBD2 | - | TRBJ2-7 | 18 | TRBV30 | CAWSVYPRGLATGNEQYF | TGTGCCTGGAGTGTTTACCCGCGCGGACTAGCAACAGGCAACGAGCAGTACTTC
TRBD2 | - | TRBJ2-1 | 16 | TRBV7-8 | CASSLVSGVHYNEQFF | TGTGCCAGCAGCTTAGTAAGCGGGGTCCACTACAATGAGCAGTTCTTC
TRBD1 | - | TRBJ1-1 | 14 | TRBV29-1 | CSALLGTGYTEAFF | TGCAGCGCCCTCCTAGGGACAGGGTATACTGAAGCTTTCTTT
TRBD1 | - | TRBJ1-3 | 18 | TRBV4-1 | CASSQGIRAGGTGNTIYF | TGCGCCAGCAGCCAAGGGATTAGGGCAGGGGGTACAGGAAACACCATATATTTT
- | once | TRBJ2-3 | 15 | TRBV20-1 | CSARDGGRATDTQYF | TGCAGTGCTAGAGATGGGGGGCGGGCGACAGATACGCAGTATTTT
- | - | TRBJ2-1 | 11 | TRBV29-1 | CSESRGTEQFF | TGCAGCGAATCGCGCGGGACCGAGCAGTTCTTC
- | - | TRBJ1-1 | 12 | TRBV7-2 | CASSRGGTEAFF | TGTGCCAGCAGCCGAGGGGGCACTGAAGCTTTCTTT
- | - | TRBJ1-2 | 13 | TRBV3-1 | CASGAGSSGGYTF | TGTGCCAGCGGGGCAGGCTCCTCTGGTGGCTACACCTTC
TRBD2 | - | TRBJ2-5 | 13 | TRBV29-1 | CSVLSGNQETQYF | TGCAGCGTGCTCAGCGGGAATCAAGAGACCCAGTACTTC
- | - | TRBJ1-1 | 12 | TRBV19 | CASNFPNTEAFF | TGTGCCAGTAATTTCCCCAACACTGAAGCTTTCTTT
- | - | TRBJ2-7 | 14 | TRBV5-1 | CASSEGTGGYEQYF | TGCGCCAGCAGCGAAGGGACTGGGGGATACGAGCAGTACTTC
- | - | TRBJ2-7 | 11 | TRBV20-1 | CSAVGLGEQYF | TGCAGTGCTGTGGGACTGGGCGAGCAGTACTTC
- | - | TRBJ2-7 | 14 | TRBV11-3 | CASSSGGYSYEQYF | TGTGCCAGCAGCTCCGGCGGCTACTCCTACGAGCAGTACTTC
- | - | TRBJ2-7 | 13 | TRBV28 | CASSWGGLYEQYF | TGTGCCAGCAGCTGGGGGGGGCTCTACGAGCAGTACTTC
- | - | TRBJ1-2 | 14 | TRBV9 | CASSAPAGYYGYTF | TGTGCCAGCAGCGCCCCGGCAGGGTACTATGGCTACACCTTC
- | - | TRBJ2-4 | 14 | TRBV12-5 | CASGLGLAKNIQYF | TGTGCTAGTGGTCTAGGGCTAGCCAAAAACATTCAGTACTTC
TRBD1 | - | TRBJ2-7 | 14 | TRBV18 | CASSPRQGVYEQYF | TGTGCCAGCTCACCTCGACAGGGGGTCTACGAGCAGTACTTC
TRBD1 | - | TRBJ1-2 | 11 | TRBV27 | CASRDRGSFTF | TGTGCCAGCAGGGACAGGGGTTCGTTCACCTTC
- | once | TRBJ2-7 | 14 | TRBV3-1 | CASSQRDMTYEQYF | TGTGCCAGCAGCCAAAGGGACATGACCTACGAGCAGTACTTC
- | - | TRBJ1-2 | 13 | TRBV20-1 | CSASGGLNYGYTF | TGCAGTGCTTCTGGGGGGCTCAACTATGGCTACACCTTC
- | - | TRBJ2-2 | 14 | TRBV7-3 | CASSPGPNTGELFF | TGTGCCAGCAGCCCCGGTCCGAACACCGGGGAGCTGTTTTTT
TRBD2 | - | TRBJ2-3 | 16 | TRBV7-2 | CASSQLAGGGTDTQYF | TGTGCCAGCAGCCAACTAGCGGGAGGAGGCACAGATACGCAGTATTTT
TRBD2 | once | TRBJ2-3 | 17 | TRBV29-1 | CSVEGAGTSPMADTQYF | TGCAGCGTTGAAGGAGCCGGGACTAGTCCTATGGCAGATACGCAGTATTTT
- | - | TRBJ2-3 | 16 | TRBV20-1 | CSARDGEKGYTDTQYF | TGCAGTGCTAGAGATGGCGAGAAGGGTTACACAGATACGCAGTATTTT
- | - | TRBJ2-3 | 12 | TRBV11-2 | CASSPSSDTQYF | TGTGCCAGCAGCCCCTCGTCCGATACGCAGTATTTT
- | - | TRBJ1-2 | 12 | TRBV29-1 | CSVEGGGYVYTF | TGCAGCGTTGAAGGAGGAGGGTATGTCTACACCTTC
- | - | TRBJ2-5 | 12 | TRBV3-1 | CASAGEGETQYF | TGTGCCAGCGCCGGCGAGGGGGAGACCCAGTACTTC
- | - | TRBJ2-2 | 14 | TRBV7-7 | CASSHTRGTGELFF | TGTGCTAGCAGCCACACCCGGGGCACCGGGGAGCTGTTTTTT
- | - | TRBJ1-4 | 13 | TRBV20-1 | CSAAPDLNEKLFF | TGCAGTGCTGCTCCGGACCTTAATGAAAAACTGTTTTTT
- | - | TRBJ1-5 | 13 | TRBV30 | CACEQGPNQPQHF | TGTGCCTGTGAACAGGGCCCCAATCAGCCCCAGCATTTT
TRBD2 | - | TRBJ2-5 | 14 | TRBV12-3/TRBV12-4 | CASSLVAGVETQYF | TGTGCCAGCAGTTTAGTAGCGGGGGTCGAGACCCAGTACTTC
- | - | TRBJ2-7 | 14 | TRBV12-3/TRBV12-4 | CASSKSGSSYEQYF | TGTGCCAGCAGCAAAAGCGGGTCCTCCTACGAGCAGTACTTC
- | once | TRBJ2-5 | 12 | TRBV12-3/TRBV12-4 | CASRRGVDTQYF | TGTGCCAGCAGGCGGGGCGTGGACACCCAGTACTTC
- | - | TRBJ1-2 | 12 | TRBV25-1 | CASSEERYGYTF | TGTGCCAGCAGTGAGGAGCGCTATGGCTACACCTTC
TRBD2 | - | TRBJ2-1 | 16 | TRBV9 | CASSGRTSGRYNEQFF | TGTGCCAGCAGCGGAAGGACTAGCGGGAGATACAATGAGCAGTTCTTC
TRBD2 | - | TRBJ2-3 | 14 | TRBV2 | CASSWTSGRDTQYF | TGTGCCAGCAGTTGGACTAGCGGGAGAGATACGCAGTATTTT
- | once | TRBJ1-2 | 12 | TRBV29-1 | CSVRGQSYGYTF | TGCAGCGTCCGTGGACAGAGCTATGGCTACACCTTC
- | - | TRBJ2-1 | 16 | TRBV7-7 | CASSPIQGSSYNEQFF | TGTGCTAGCAGCCCTATCCAGGGAAGCAGCTACAATGAGCAGTTCTTC
- | - | TRBJ2-7 | 13 | TRBV24-1 | CATSDSKRREQYF | TGTGCCACCAGTGATAGCAAGAGAAGAGAGCAGTACTTC
TRBD1 | - | TRBJ2-1 | 16 | TRBV5-1 | CASSFGDRVQDNEQFF | TGCGCCAGCAGCTTTGGGGACAGGGTTCAGGACAATGAGCAGTTCTTC